What follows are 22 T cell receptor beta chains derived from one specimen sequenced in a study of T cells expressing NK-cell markers. Using the 5' RACE reads, TCRdb records one entry per CDR3 protein without DNA. The table for this sample gives over 150,000 distinct CDR3 sequences. The sequenced material came from blood T cells: a sorted CD56 or NKG2C T cell subset, CD4+ or CD8+ T cells, or bulk PBMC T cells (not recorded which). The receptor set was obtained from a woman between 50 and 59 years old in good health.

The rearrangement uses TRBV10-2 and TRBJ2-7; TCRdb picks TRBD1, but there is no DNA to check that call. Germline CDR1 and CDR2: WSHSY and SAAADI. The CDR3 sequence is 15 residues long. The CDR3 sequence is CASGSIGTDSYEQYF.

The rearrangement links TRBV6-1 to TRBJ1-6. The germline V gene encodes CDR1 MNHNS and CDR2 SASEGT. This CDR3 comprises 15 residues. CDR3 loop: CASRGKEGVNSPLHF.

The chain recombines TRBV11-2 with TRBJ2-7. In germline, CDR1 is SGHAT, CDR2 FQNNGV. This CDR3 spans 12 amino acids. The CDR3 here is CASSFELGEQYF.

The J gene is TRBJ2-1, the V gene TRBV29-1; TCRdb's D call, TRBD1, is unchecked because there is no DNA. The germline V gene has CDR1 SQVTM and CDR2 ANQGSEA. The CDR3 extends over 12 amino acids. The CDR3 is CSVGGIGFEQFF.

V is TRBV4-1 and J is TRBJ2-1; with no DNA, the TCRdb D assignment of TRBD2 cannot be verified. CDR1 is MGHRA, CDR2 YSYEKL, per germline. This CDR3 spans 17 amino acids. CDR3 region: CASSQVPREIGNNEQFF.

This chain connects TRBV14 to TRBJ2-1; the D gene TCRdb calls, TRBD2, cannot be checked with no DNA. In germline, CDR1 is SGHDN, CDR2 FVKESK. The CDR3 length is 16 residues. The CDR3 here is CASSLRLAGIHNEQFF.

This chain joins TRBV4-1 and TRBJ2-2; TCRdb's D call, TRBD1, is unchecked because there is no DNA. The CDR3 is 14 amino acids. Looked up from germline, CDR1 is MGHRA and CDR2 is YSYEKL. The CDR3 is CASTRGGGTGELFF.

J is TRBJ2-5 and V is TRBV12-3 or TRBV12-4; TCRdb outputs TRBD2, but without DNA this stays unchecked. The CDR3 loop spans 14 amino acids. CDR3 amino acids: CASSRLEGGETQYF.

The CDR3 protein is CASSLPGRTMDEQYF. The chain joins TRBV27 to TRBJ2-7; no DNA is available, so the TRBD1 call from TCRdb remains unchecked. This CDR3 has 15 residues. Germline V gene data show CDR1 as MNHEY and CDR2 as SMNVEV (reference sequence).

The chain links TRBV14 to TRBJ1-2; TCRdb lists TRBD1, though no DNA is available to test this call. In germline, CDR1 is SGHDN, CDR2 FVKESK. CDR3 length: 15 residues. This chain's CDR3 is CASSQEGSQGNGYTF.

The CDR3 protein is CASSPTSGMNNEQFF. The rearrangement links TRBV2 to TRBJ2-1; the D call from TCRdb, TRBD2, cannot be confirmed without DNA. CDR1 and CDR2 (germline): SNHLY, FYNNEI. The CDR3 loop spans 15 amino acids.

The rearrangement uses TRBV11-2 and TRBJ2-1; TCRdb picks TRBD1, but there is no DNA to check that call. The CDR3 length is 16 residues. Germline values: CDR1 SGHAT, CDR2 FQNNGV. The CDR3 sequence is CASSLELGTDYNEQFF.

This chain joins TRBV3-1 and TRBJ2-3; TCRdb's D gene call, TRBD1, goes unchecked for lack of DNA. Germline V gene lookup returns CDR1 LGHDT and CDR2 YNNKEL (reference sequence). The CDR3 runs 14 residues. The chain's CDR3 is CASSPYREVDTQYF.

The gene calls are TRBV5-1 and TRBJ1-1; TCRdb outputs TRBD1, but without DNA this stays unchecked. CDR1 SGHRS and CDR2 YFSETQ come from the germline V gene. The CDR3 contains 14 residues. The chain's CDR3 is CASSLAQGVTEAFF.

This chain's CDR3 is CASSLGSMANTGELFF. The chain uses TRBV7-9 and TRBJ2-2. CDR3 length: 16 amino acids. Germline V gene sequence: CDR1 SEHNR, CDR2 FQNEAQ (reference sequence).

The chain links TRBV19 to TRBJ1-1. Germline V gene data show CDR1 as LNHDA and CDR2 as SQIVND (reference sequence). This CDR3 spans 13 amino acids. The CDR3 sequence is CASSIGGAVEAFF.

V is TRBV29-1 and J is TRBJ1-2. Germline CDR1 SQVTM, CDR2 ANQGSEA. The CDR3 runs to 12 residues. CDR3 amino acids: CSVVGINYGYTF. Variable domain in full (rest from reference TRBV29-1 and TRBJ1-2): SAVISQKPSRDICQRGTSLTIQCQVDSQVTMMFWYRQQPGQSLTLIATANQGSEATYESGFVIDKFPISRPNLTFSTLTVSNMSPEDSSIYLCSVVGINYGYTFGSGTRLTVV.

The chain carries TRBV7-8 and TRBJ1-2. The CDR3 loop spans 12 amino acids. Germline CDR1 is SGHVS and CDR2 is FQNEAQ. CDR3 sequence: CASSSLAYGYTF. Full variable domain (rest looked up from reference TRBV7-8 and TRBJ1-2): GAGVSQSPRYKVAKRGQDVALRCDPISGHVSLFWYQQALGQGPEFLTYFQNEAQLDKSGLPSDRFFAERPEGSVSTLKIQRTQQEDSAVYLCASSSLAYGYTFGSGTRLTVV.

The CDR3 is CASSYPDWEQFF. The chain recombines TRBV6-6 with TRBJ2-1. From germline, CDR1 is MNHNY and CDR2 SVGAGI (reference sequence). This CDR3 is 12 amino acids long.

The chain couples TRBV25-1 to TRBJ2-1; TCRdb designates TRBD2, a call that cannot be tested without DNA. This CDR3 is 14 amino acids long. From germline, CDR1 is MGHDK and CDR2 SYGVNS. The CDR3 here is CASSAREFFNEQFF.

The chain uses TRBV10-2 and TRBJ2-1; TCRdb returns TRBD2, unconfirmable since there is no DNA. The length of the CDR3 is 18 residues. Germline CDR1 WSHSY, CDR2 SAAADI. The CDR3 sequence: CASGKRLAGGPVGNEQFF.

This chain connects TRBV2 to TRBJ2-1; the TRBD2 assignment by TCRdb is unverifiable without DNA. This CDR3 is 15 amino acids long. In germline, CDR1 is SNHLY, CDR2 FYNNEI. The CDR3 loop reads CASSEAIAGVGEQFF. Variable domain in full (rest from reference TRBV2 and TRBJ2-1): EPEVTQTPSHQVTQMGQEVILRCVPISNHLYFYWYRQILGQKVEFLVSFYNNEISEKSEIFDDQFSVERPDGSNFTLKIRSTKLEDSAMYFCASSEAIAGVGEQFFGPGTRLTVL.